The 11 T cell receptor beta chains presented below share a single source sample, sequenced in a study of regulatory T cells in long-lasting Graves disease. The sample's time point: newly diagnosed GD, antithyroid drugs for less than 3 months. Following extraction of RNA from PBMCs, that RNA was used to make the TCR library. CDR3 regions were amplified by Arm-PCR using iRepertoire HTBI primers to build TCR beta libraries. TCRdb fed the multiplex PCR reads into MiXCR, producing one record per CDR3 protein. The table records around 500,000 distinct CDR3 sequences, approximately 13% of them present only once. These same records also appear under a second study, on T cells in Graves' hyperthyroidism and ophthalmopathy.

The source was peripheral blood mononuclear cells (PBMCs), collected at new diagnosis, from a patient treated with antithyroid drugs. These receptors were taken from a man between 25 and 39 years old with Graves disease.

There are many counts of this clonotype. The rearrangement uses TRBV25-1 and TRBJ2-7; D gene uncertain. CDR1 MGHDK and CDR2 SYGVNS come from the germline V gene. V gave up 5 bases and J gave up 1 base, with 9 bases separating them. The length of the CDR3 is 13 residues. The CDR3, as DNA: TGTGCCAGCAGTTTTACTTCTTCCTACGAGCAGTACTTC. This encodes CASSFTSSYEQYF.

The genes are TRBV7-9 and TRBJ2-7; TRBD1 matches 8 bases. CDR3 length: 18 amino acids. The germline gives CDR1 SEHNR, CDR2 FQNEAQ (reference sequence). The J segment lost 2 bases and the V segment lost 5 bases, leaving 17 bases of the junction unmatched. The CDR3 nucleotides read TGTGCCAGCAGCCCCCAACGCCCGCGACAGGGGTTTGCCTACGAGCAGTACTTC. Translation: CASSPQRPRQGFAYEQYF. The whole variable domain, filled in from reference TRBV7-9 and TRBJ2-7, reads DTGVSQNPRHKITKRGQNVTFRCDPISEHNRLYWYRQTLGQGPEFLTYFQNEAQLEKSRLLSDRFSAERPKGSFSTLEIQRTEQGDSAMYLCASSPQRPRQGFAYEQYFGPGTRLTVT.

This clonotype was recorded many times. J is TRBJ2-1 and V is TRBV5-1; TRBD2 aligns across 13 bases. With V trimmed by 4 bases and J by 0 bases, 13 bases remained unmatched. Germline V lookup: CDR1 SGHRS, CDR2 YFSETQ. The CDR3 is made up of 20 amino acids. As DNA, the CDR3 is TGCGCCAGCAGCCCGGGACTAGCGGGACTATTCCTTAGCTCCTACAATGAGCAGTTCTTC. This gives the protein CASSPGLAGLFLSSYNEQFF.

This chain joins TRBV7-8 and TRBJ1-3; D not resolved. Trimming shortened V by 6 bases and J by 2 bases, and 20 bases separated the two germline ends. The CDR3 is 17 residues long. Germline values: CDR1 SGHVS, CDR2 FQNEAQ. CDR3 DNA: TGTGCCAGCAGTCACCGGAGCGGCACGGCGGCTGGAAACACCATATATTTT. Amino acid sequence: CASSHRSGTAAGNTIYF.

The chain couples TRBV13 to TRBJ2-1, with D tentatively TRBD1 or TRBD2 (5 bases each). Trimming pared 5 bases from V and 5 bases from J, leaving 19 bases between. CDR3 length: 16 residues. From germline, CDR1 is PRHDT and CDR2 FYEKMQ (reference sequence). Written as DNA, the CDR3 is TGTGCCAGCAGCCCCCACGACGGGGACGTAAACAATGAGCAGTTCTTC. Its protein is CASSPHDGDVNNEQFF.

Concerning this clonotype: A single base separates this from a much larger clone, so it may be a read error. The chain uses TRBV20-1 and TRBJ1-1; 10 nucleotides agree with TRBD1. This CDR3 contains 13 residues. The germline gives CDR1 DFQATT, CDR2 SNEGSKA (reference sequence). The CDR3 reads CSAYGQGDTQAFF. CDR3 DNA: TGCAGTGCGTACGGACAGGGGGACACTCAAGCTTTCTTT.

This clonotype was seen at least ten times. The CDR3 sequence: CASSLERTSGAQHF. The CDR3 nucleotides read TGTGCCAGCAGCTTAGAAAGGACCTCTGGGGCCCAGCATTTT. J is TRBJ1-5 and V is TRBV7-6; no clear D gene. The CDR3 runs 14 residues. Deletions cut 1 base from V and 11 bases from J, with 15 bases between. Germline V gives CDR1 SGHVS, CDR2 FNYEAQ.

There are many counts of this clonotype. V is TRBV29-1 and J is TRBJ1-4; perhaps TRBD1 as D (5 bases). Trimming shortened V by 7 bases and J by 2 bases, and 11 bases separated the two germline ends. This CDR3 comprises 13 residues. Germline V gives CDR1 SQVTM, CDR2 ANQGSEA. The CDR3 bases are TGCAGCGCTCAACGGGGGACTAATGAAAAACTGTTTTTT. The encoded protein is CSAQRGTNEKLFF.

This clonotype has ten or more counts. The chain links TRBV30 to TRBJ1-1; D not certain. There are 11 residues in the CDR3. Germline CDR1 GTSNPN, CDR2 SVGIG (reference sequence). Trimming pared 3 bases from V and 1 base from J, leaving 3 bases between. The CDR3 loop is CAWRKNTEAFF. In nucleotides, the CDR3 is TGTGCCTGGAGGAAGAACACTGAAGCTTTCTTT.

This clonotype was detected ten times or more. This chain links TRBV28 with TRBJ1-4, with unresolved D. CDR1 and CDR2 (germline): MDHEN, SYDVKM. Trimming left V 6 bases short and J 4 bases short, with 15 bases between. The CDR3 extends over 15 amino acids. This chain's CDR3 is CASSRFGRINEKLFF. The CDR3 nucleotides are TGTGCCAGCAGCAGGTTTGGACGGATTAATGAAAAACTGTTTTTT.

Of note for this clonotype: This could be a read error, since a much larger clone is one nucleotide away. This rearrangement joins TRBV11-2 to TRBJ2-7; no clear D gene. Per the germline V gene, CDR1 is SGHAT and CDR2 is FQNNGV. The CDR3 runs 15 residues. V dropped 0 bases and J dropped 0 bases, with 9 bases sitting between them. The CDR3: CASSLDLPLSYEQYF. In DNA, the CDR3 is TGTGCCAGCAGCTTAGATCTCCCTCTCTCCTACGAGCAGTACTTC. The full variable domain, with the rest looked up from reference TRBV11-2 and TRBJ2-7, is EAGVAQSPRYKIIEKRQSVAFWCNPISGHATLYWYQQILGQGPKLLIQFQNNGVVDDSQLPKDRFSAERLKGVDSTLKIQPAKLEDSAVYLCASSLDLPLSYEQYFGPGTRLTVT.